A selection of T cell receptor beta chains follows, all from one sample in a study of blood T cell repertoires in COVID-19. The protocol was immunoSEQ multiplex PCR, while the TCRdb copy is restricted to in-frame clones and leaves out a portion. Counted here are 70,000 to 75,000 clones, approximately 78% occurring once; the ten biggest clones make up roughly 4.8%. Sequencing was carried out using peripheral blood. The receptors come from a woman of 80 years or more with active or convalescent COVID-19. The CDR3 runs from the conserved cysteine through the conserved F or W. A D gene is named only where the DNA matches it firmly. Clone size is stated in some rows and not others, as once, few, many or a class when expanded.

CDR3nt	CDR3aa	abundance	j_gene	d_gene	len	v_gene
TGCGCCAGCAGCCAAGAGGGCTCACTAGCGGGGGAGACCTACGAGCAGTACTTC	CASSQEGSLAGETYEQYF	NA	TRBJ2-7	TRBD2	18	TRBV4-1
TGTGCCAGCACACAGAGGGATGAGCAGTTCTTC	CASTQRDEQFF	NA	TRBJ2-1	NA	11	TRBV11-3
TGTGCCAGCAGCCCTCGGCAGGGCGCTCAGAACACTGAAGCTTTCTTT	CASSPRQGAQNTEAFF	NA	TRBJ1-1	NA	16	TRBV5-4
TGTGCCAGTAGTGAGAGCGGGACCTACAATGAGCAGTTCTTC	CASSESGTYNEQFF	NA	TRBJ2-1	TRBD2	14	TRBV19
TGTGCCAGCAGCTTAACAGCGCGGGATCAGCCCCAGCATTTT	CASSLTARDQPQHF	few	TRBJ1-5	NA	14	TRBV11-2
TGTGCCAGCAGCTTGGGACAGGCTATTAATTCACCCCTCCACTTT	CASSLGQAINSPLHF	NA	TRBJ1-6	TRBD1	15	TRBV9
TGTGCCAGCTCACCTACTTCAAGCCTCATGGTTAGCAATCAGCCCCAGCATTTT	CASSPTSSLMVSNQPQHF	NA	TRBJ1-5	NA	18	TRBV18
TGTGCCAGCAGTCGCTTTAAGACTAGCGGGAGCTCCTACAATGAGCAGTTCTTC	CASSRFKTSGSSYNEQFF	few	TRBJ2-1	TRBD2	18	TRBV28
TGCGCCAGCAGCTCCCTCTTAGCGGGATCGGAGACCCAGTACTTC	CASSSLLAGSETQYF	NA	TRBJ2-5	TRBD2	15	TRBV5-1
TGTGCCAGCAGTTTACGGACAGCTTCCCCCTATGGCTACACCTTC	CASSLRTASPYGYTF	NA	TRBJ1-2	NA	15	TRBV28
TGTGCCAGCAGTCCGAGACAGGGCCGCTATAATTCACCCCTCCACTTT	CASSPRQGRYNSPLHF	few	TRBJ1-6	TRBD1	16	TRBV6-2/TRBV6-3
TGCGCCAGCAGCCAAGACCGGGATTTCTATGGCTACACCTTC	CASSQDRDFYGYTF	NA	TRBJ1-2	NA	14	TRBV4-3
TGTGCCAGCAGCTCCCCAATGAAGACATTCGTCCTGACTTTC	CASSSPMKTFVLTF	NA	TRBJ2-6	NA	14	TRBV13
TGTGCCAGCAGTTACGAGGGGGGGGACGGCTACACCTTC	CASSYEGGDGYTF	NA	TRBJ1-2	NA	13	TRBV6-5
TGTGCCAGCAGTTACGGACAGTATCGGGGCTACACCTTC	CASSYGQYRGYTF	few	TRBJ1-2	NA	13	TRBV6-2/TRBV6-3
TGTGCCTGGAGTGTGAGTCTGGTCAACAATGAGCAGTTCTTC	CAWSVSLVNNEQFF	NA	TRBJ2-1	NA	14	TRBV30
TGTGCCAGCAGTACCTACCAGGCTAACACCTTC	CASSTYQANTF	few	TRBJ1-2	NA	11	TRBV2
TGTGCCAGCAGCCTATATGACAGCTCTGGAAACACCATATATTTT	CASSLYDSSGNTIYF	NA	TRBJ1-3	NA	15	TRBV9
TGTGCCAGCAGCCAAGGGTACGGGGGGAACTATGGCTACACCTTC	CASSQGYGGNYGYTF	NA	TRBJ1-2	NA	15	TRBV3-1/TRBV3-2
TGTGCCAGCAGCCCTATAGCGGGAGGAACCTACGAGCAGTACTTC	CASSPIAGGTYEQYF	NA	TRBJ2-7	TRBD2	15	TRBV7-6
TGTGCCAGCTCATTCAATTCCGGGACAGGGAACACTGAAGCTTTCTTT	CASSFNSGTGNTEAFF	few	TRBJ1-1	TRBD1	16	TRBV18
TGTGCCAGCAGGACCTCTCGGGACAGGGCTTCACCCCTCCACTTT	CASRTSRDRASPLHF	NA	TRBJ1-6	TRBD1	15	TRBV6-5
TGTGCCACCAGTGAGGCAGGGGGCGAGGGCAATCAGCCCCAGCATTTT	CATSEAGGEGNQPQHF	NA	TRBJ1-5	TRBD1	16	TRBV24-1
TGTGCGTCGCGGCAGGGGAATTCACCCCTCCACTTT	CASRQGNSPLHF	NA	TRBJ1-6	NA	12	TRBV28
TGCGCCAGCTGGGGGGTCCTCACCTACGAGCAGTACTTC	CASWGVLTYEQYF	NA	TRBJ2-7	NA	13	TRBV10-2
TGTGCCAGCAGCTTAACGGCGGGAGGGAGCCCAAGCACAGATACGCAGTATTTT	CASSLTAGGSPSTDTQYF	NA	TRBJ2-3	TRBD2	18	TRBV7-3
TGTGCCAGCAGCCCGTGGACAGGGAGTAGAAACACCATATATTTT	CASSPWTGSRNTIYF	NA	TRBJ1-3	TRBD1	15	TRBV14
TGTGCCAGCAGTTTGTACGGTGGTGAGCAGTTCTTC	CASSLYGGEQFF	NA	TRBJ2-1	NA	12	TRBV27
TGTGCCAGCAGTTTGGGCCAGGGGATTCAGCCCCAGCATTTT	CASSLGQGIQPQHF	once	TRBJ1-5	NA	14	TRBV6-2/TRBV6-3
TGTGCCATCCTGGCGGGGGAGACCTATTCACCCCTCCACTTT	CAILAGETYSPLHF	NA	TRBJ1-6	NA	14	TRBV2